What follows are 14 T cell receptor beta chains derived from one specimen sequenced in a study of T cells in Graves' hyperthyroidism and ophthalmopathy. Regions amplified from RNA transcripts were the TCR beta CDR3 regions. In the first-round RT-PCR of the TCR CDR3, the HTBI primer set was used. TCRdb processed the multiplex PCR reads anew with MiXCR; each CDR3 protein has one entry. The sample consists of around 300,000 distinct CDR3 sequences, about 14% of them appearing once. The sequencing input was blood. These receptors all come from a woman in her 30s with Graves' hyperthyroidism that later progressed to Graves' ophthalmopathy.

This clonotype was seen more than once but under ten times. This chain links TRBV24-1 with TRBJ2-7, with no clear D. Trimming stripped 4 bases from V and 3 bases from J, with 9 bases between. In germline, CDR1 is KGHDR, CDR2 SFDVKD. There are 13 residues in the CDR3. CDR3: CATSEGTFYEQYF. The CDR3 bases are TGTGCCACCAGTGAAGGAACTTTCTACGAGCAGTACTTC.

This clonotype was counted at least ten times. This chain uses TRBV20-1 with TRBJ1-5, with a tentative D call TRBD1 (5 bases). V was pared by 4 bases and J by 5 bases, with 15 bases between. CDR1 and CDR2 from the germline V gene are DFQATT and SNEGSKA (reference sequence). There are 14 residues in the CDR3. CDR3 sequence reads: CSATKGQDDQPQHF. In nucleotides, the CDR3 is TGCAGTGCTACCAAGGGGCAGGACGATCAGCCCCAGCATTTT.

This clonotype was recorded at least ten times. The chain employs TRBV28 and TRBJ1-1; perhaps TRBD1 as D (5 bases). V was trimmed by 8 bases and J by 4 bases, leaving 23 bases between them. This CDR3 comprises 16 residues. Germline V gene sequence: CDR1 MDHEN, CDR2 SYDVKM. The CDR3: CASELRDWGGVTEAFF. The CDR3 DNA reads TGTGCCAGCGAGCTCCGGGACTGGGGAGGGGTCACTGAAGCTTTCTTT.

In this sample, this clonotype turned up a few times. The V and J genes are TRBV10-3 and TRBJ2-2; D possibly matches TRBD1 or TRBD2 (5 bases each). From germline, CDR1 is ENHRY and CDR2 SYGVKD. This CDR3 has 14 residues. V was clipped by 10 bases and J by 4 bases, with 16 bases between them. CDR3 DNA: TGTGCCACAAAGGACGGGGCGGGCACCGGGGAGCTGTTTTTT. Protein sequence: CATKDGAGTGELFF.

This clonotype was counted ten times or more. The rearrangement joins TRBV7-9 to TRBJ2-5; no clear D gene. CDR1 SEHNR and CDR2 FQNEAQ come from the germline V gene (reference sequence). V dropped 1 base and J dropped 4 bases, with 13 bases sitting between them. CDR3 size: 15 residues. As DNA, the CDR3 is TGTGCCAGCAGCTTAGAAGTCCTGGGCGGAGAGACCCAGTACTTC. This codes for CASSLEVLGGETQYF.

This clonotype was counted between two and nine times. The chain uses TRBV7-3 and TRBJ1-1; D perhaps matches TRBD1 (5 bases). The CDR3 length is 18 residues. Germline CDR1 is SGHTA and CDR2 is FQGTGA. V was shortened by 3 bases and J by 3 bases, with 23 bases between the two germline ends. The CDR3 sequence is CASSFFLWKRGGDTEAFF. CDR3 coding DNA: TGTGCCAGCAGCTTTTTCCTGTGGAAGAGGGGCGGGGACACTGAAGCTTTCTTT.

This clonotype was detected many times. The V and J genes are TRBV9 and TRBJ2-3, with TRBD1 matching 7 bases. Germline loops: CDR1 SGDLS, CDR2 YYNGEE. With V trimmed by 4 bases and J by 2 bases, 7 bases remained unmatched. The CDR3 length is 15 residues. The CDR3 is CASSFRDSPTDTQYF. CDR3 DNA: TGTGCCAGCAGCTTCAGGGACAGCCCCACAGATACGCAGTATTTT.

The sample holds many counts of this clonotype. The V call is TRBV20-1, the J call TRBJ2-5; 7 positions agree with TRBD1. Germline CDR1 and CDR2: DFQATT and SNEGSKA (reference sequence). The J segment lost 4 bases and the V segment lost 1 base, leaving 12 bases of the junction unmatched. CDR3 size: 16 residues. The CDR3 region is CSARALGQGVGETQYF. The DNA for the CDR3 is TGCAGTGCTAGAGCCTTGGGGCAGGGGGTGGGAGAGACCCAGTACTTC.

This clonotype came up many times. V usage is TRBV5-1 and J usage is TRBJ2-1; TRBD2 matches 15 bases. The CDR3 spans 19 residues. V shed 0 bases and J 7 bases; nucleotides not matched to a gene: 11. Looked up from germline, CDR1 is SGHRS and CDR2 is YFSETQ. CDR3 bases: TGCGCCAGCAGCTTGGCAAGCCGGACTAGCGGGAGGGCGGGGAATGAGCAGTTCTTC. Protein: CASSLASRTSGRAGNEQFF.

This rearrangement joins TRBV6-2 or TRBV6-3 to TRBJ2-2; no reliable D call. Germline V lookup: CDR1 MNHEY, CDR2 SVGEGT. CDR3 size: 9 residues. V shed 7 bases and J shed 11 bases, with 5 bases lying between them. Here the CDR3 DNA reads TGTGCCAGCACCAGTGAGCTGTTTTTT. As protein: CASTSELFF.

This chain joins TRBV28 and TRBJ2-3; TRBD1 agrees at 7 bases. V trimming: 7 bases; J trimming: 4 bases; junction bases outside the gene matches: 14. The CDR3 contains 16 residues. CDR1 and CDR2 (germline): MDHEN, SYDVKM. The CDR3: CASTSRRTGAPDTQYF. The DNA of the CDR3 is TGTGCCAGCACCTCGCGCCGGACAGGAGCCCCAGATACGCAGTATTTT.

This clonotype has more than one count but fewer than ten. In nucleotides, the CDR3 is TGTGCCAGTACCAGGGGGAACACCGGGGAGCTGTTTTTT. As protein: CASTRGNTGELFF. The chain employs TRBV19 and TRBJ2-2; D may be TRBD1 (6 bases). Germline V gene data show CDR1 as LNHDA and CDR2 as SQIVND (reference sequence). V shed 7 bases and J shed 1 base, with 7 bases lying between them. The CDR3 has 13 residues.

Here the CDR3 DNA reads TGTGCCAGCAGCCCCGACAGGGAGAAGTTCCGGGAGCTGTTTTTT. This codes for CASSPDREKFRELFF. The genes are TRBV7-3 and TRBJ2-2; 7 bases are a match to TRBD1. CDR3 length: 15 amino acids. The junction had 12 bases not matched to a gene; V was cut back by 5 bases and J by 9 bases. Germline V gives CDR1 SGHTA, CDR2 FQGTGA.

This clonotype was seen a few times. The chain couples TRBV19 to TRBJ2-2, with D maybe TRBD1 (6 bases). CDR1 and CDR2 from the germline V gene are LNHDA and SQIVND (reference sequence). Trimming left V 5 bases short and J 6 bases short, with 16 bases between. CDR3 length: 15 residues. CDR3 sequence: CASSLRQVSAGELFF. The CDR3 coding sequence is TGTGCCAGTAGTCTCCGACAGGTTTCCGCCGGGGAGCTGTTTTTT.